This T cell receptor beta chain was captured by sequencing in a study of Graves' ophthalmopathy and Graves' hyperthyroidism. RNA transcripts yielded amplified TCR beta CDR3 regions. First-round RT-PCR used HTBI primers; second-round multiplex PCR followed. TCRdb reprocessed the multiplex PCR reads with MiXCR, giving one entry per CDR3 protein. In the table there are hundreds of thousands of distinct CDR3 sequences, approximately 21% of which are singletons. This clonotype has ten or more counts. The antigen is undetermined. Findings of the study overall: Blood shared most expanded thyroid clonotypes above 0.001 frequency. At approximately 70% sensitivity and 72.22% specificity, the model predicted progression of the ophthalmopathy.

Germline values: CDR1 GTSNPN, CDR2 SVGIG (reference sequence). Deletions cut 0 bases from V and 7 bases from J, with 12 bases between. This CDR3 comprises 13 residues. For donors with ophthalmopathy, the disease showed moderate-to-severe activity, reached CAS ≥3 and NOSPECS ≥4, and had lasted under 3 months. Orbital computed tomography, thyroid ultrasound, TRAb, serum thyroxine and clinical symptoms formed the basis of diagnosis. This chain uses TRBV30 with TRBJ2-5; D gene uncertain. Sequenced: peripheral blood. This TCR was sampled from a woman between 50 and 59 years old with Graves' ophthalmopathy. The CDR3 is CAWSVTSPRTQYF. The CDR3 coding sequence is TGTGCCTGGAGTGTAACATCACCGAGGACCCAGTACTTC.